These T cell receptor beta chains were read from a single sample in a study of T cell responses to AZD1222 COVID-19 vaccine. The repertoire was sequenced with immunoSEQ multiplex PCR; TCRdb's copy has only in-frame clones and lacks some. The sample lists some 200,000 clones; over 85% were seen once. The specimen was peripheral blood, collected on day 0 of AZD1222 vaccination. The receptor source for this set is an adult in good health. Both conserved end residues are part of each CDR3. The D gene is left open where the match is weak. Size tells how often a clone was seen (once, few, many) or the class of an expanded clone, and some rows leave it out.

CDR3nt: TGTGCCAGCAGCCGGGACAGGACGAACACTGAAGCTTTCTTT; CDR3aa: CASSRDRTNTEAFF; v_gene: TRBV6-5; j_gene: TRBJ1-1; abundance: -; d_gene: TRBD1
CDR3nt: TGTGCCAGCAGCCGCATGGGGGAGGTGAACTATGGCTACACCTTC; CDR3aa: CASSRMGEVNYGYTF; v_gene: TRBV3-1/TRBV3-2; j_gene: TRBJ1-2; abundance: once; d_gene: -
CDR3nt: TGTGCCAGCAGCTTAGTTCTCAGCTACGTGGGCCAGCCCCAGCATTTT; CDR3aa: CASSLVLSYVGQPQHF; v_gene: TRBV7-8; j_gene: TRBJ1-5; abundance: -; d_gene: -
CDR3nt: TGTGCCAGCAGCCCAAGGTCAGGGGGTGGTGAAAAACTGTTTTTT; CDR3aa: CASSPRSGGGEKLFF; v_gene: TRBV4-2; j_gene: TRBJ1-4; abundance: few; d_gene: TRBD1
CDR3nt: TGTGCCAGCAGTGAAATCCAGCCGAACACTGAAGCTTTCTTT; CDR3aa: CASSEIQPNTEAFF; v_gene: TRBV6-1; j_gene: TRBJ1-1; abundance: -; d_gene: -
CDR3nt: TGTGCCAGCAGCGGGAGGGCTCTATATGGCTACACCTTC; CDR3aa: CASSGRALYGYTF; v_gene: TRBV2; j_gene: TRBJ1-2; abundance: -; d_gene: -
CDR3nt: TGTGCCAGCAGCCTAGGGACAGGGGGGATGGGGGAGACCCAGTACTTC; CDR3aa: CASSLGTGGMGETQYF; v_gene: TRBV7-8; j_gene: TRBJ2-5; abundance: -; d_gene: TRBD1
CDR3nt: TGTGCCAGTAGTCTGGGGGATGCGGGTACTGAAGCTTTCTTT; CDR3aa: CASSLGDAGTEAFF; v_gene: TRBV19; j_gene: TRBJ1-1; abundance: -; d_gene: -
CDR3nt: TGTGCCAGCAGCCCAGGACAGGGGAACACTGAAGCTTTCTTT; CDR3aa: CASSPGQGNTEAFF; v_gene: TRBV28; j_gene: TRBJ1-1; abundance: -; d_gene: TRBD1
CDR3nt: TGTGCCAGCAAACGGGAAGGGGGTAGATCCGGGGAGCTGTTTTTT; CDR3aa: CASKREGGRSGELFF; v_gene: TRBV2; j_gene: TRBJ2-2; abundance: once; d_gene: -
CDR3nt: TGTGCCACCAGTGGGGCGGGAACCTCTATCCACGAGCAGTACTTC; CDR3aa: CATSGAGTSIHEQYF; v_gene: TRBV24-1; j_gene: TRBJ2-7; abundance: -; d_gene: -
CDR3nt: TGTGCCAGCAGCTTGGGGGGGACAGGGGAAATCTATGGCTACACCTTC; CDR3aa: CASSLGGTGEIYGYTF; v_gene: TRBV5-4; j_gene: TRBJ1-2; abundance: -; d_gene: TRBD1
CDR3nt: TGTGCCAGCAGCTTGGGGGTAGGAGGCTACAATGAGCAGTTCTTC; CDR3aa: CASSLGVGGYNEQFF; v_gene: TRBV7-9; j_gene: TRBJ2-1; abundance: -; d_gene: -
CDR3nt: TGTGCCAGCAGCTTCGGGCAGTTTAACACTGAAGCTTTCTTT; CDR3aa: CASSFGQFNTEAFF; v_gene: TRBV5-4; j_gene: TRBJ1-1; abundance: -; d_gene: -
CDR3nt: TGTGCCTGGAGTCCCGGGTCCCAAGAGACCCAGTACTTC; CDR3aa: CAWSPGSQETQYF; v_gene: TRBV30; j_gene: TRBJ2-5; abundance: once; d_gene: -
CDR3nt: TGTGCCAGTAGGAGGGCCGAGCGGGCAGGCGAGCAGTTCTTC; CDR3aa: CASRRAERAGEQFF; v_gene: TRBV19; j_gene: TRBJ2-1; abundance: -; d_gene: -
CDR3nt: TGTGCCAGCAGCTTAGTCAATGCTGAGATCACTGAAGCTTTCTTT; CDR3aa: CASSLVNAEITEAFF; v_gene: TRBV7-2; j_gene: TRBJ1-1; abundance: -; d_gene: -
CDR3nt: TGTGCCACCAGCAGAGATCTCGGGACAGCAAACACCGGGGAGCTGTTTTTT; CDR3aa: CATSRDLGTANTGELFF; v_gene: TRBV15; j_gene: TRBJ2-2; abundance: -; d_gene: TRBD1
CDR3nt: TGTGCCACCCCGGGACAGGGCCTTAATGAGCAGTTCTTC; CDR3aa: CATPGQGLNEQFF; v_gene: TRBV7-2; j_gene: TRBJ2-1; abundance: once; d_gene: TRBD1
CDR3nt: TGTGCTAGTGGTTTGACTACAGGGAAGATTCAGCCCCAGCATTTT; CDR3aa: CASGLTTGKIQPQHF; v_gene: TRBV12-5; j_gene: TRBJ1-5; abundance: -; d_gene: -